The 10 T cell receptor beta chains given below trace back to one sample, sequenced in a study of blood T cell repertoires in COVID-19. The method was immunoSEQ multiplex PCR; TCRdb's version includes in-frame clones alone and lacks a portion of them. The sample contains under 350,000 clones, roughly 89% of which appear only once. Material: peripheral blood. These receptors were obtained from a man aged 40-49 years with acute or convalescent COVID-19.

V usage is TRBV6-5 and J usage is TRBJ1-5; maybe TRBD1 (5 bases). V lost 7 bases and J lost 0, with 13 bases in between. Per the germline V gene, CDR1 is MNHEY and CDR2 is SVGAGI. This CDR3 comprises 15 residues. CDR3 residues: CASKQQAYSNQPQHF. DNA of the CDR3: TGTGCCAGCAAACAACAGGCGTATAGCAATCAGCCCCAGCATTTT.

V usage is TRBV11-2 and J usage is TRBJ2-2; no clear D. Trimming took off 4 bases at V and 5 bases at J, with 11 bases between the two ends. CDR3 length: 14 amino acids. CDR1 is SGHAT, CDR2 FQNNGV, per germline. The CDR3 here is CASSYGPATGELFF. CDR3 coding DNA: TGTGCCAGCAGCTATGGGCCTGCTACCGGGGAGCTGTTTTTT.

The V gene is TRBV3-1 (or the pseudogene TRBV3-2), the J gene TRBJ2-1, with unresolved D. The germline V gene encodes CDR1 LGHDT and CDR2 YNNKEL (reference sequence). Trimming shortened V by 5 bases and J by 9 bases, and 8 bases separated the two germline ends. The CDR3 runs 11 residues. The CDR3 is CASSTYGEQFF. The CDR3 DNA sequence: TGTGCCAGCAGCACGTACGGTGAGCAGTTCTTC.

The chain couples TRBV11-3 to TRBJ2-3; 8 nucleotides align to TRBD1. Germline assignment: CDR1 SGHNT and CDR2 YENEEA. J was trimmed by 6 bases and V by 4 bases; bases with no gene match: 3. This CDR3 region has 13 residues. The CDR3 loop is CASSYRGADTQYF. CDR3 DNA: TGTGCCAGCAGCTACAGGGGGGCTGATACGCAGTATTTT.

This chain joins TRBV15 and TRBJ2-3; TRBD1 is a possible D gene (5 bases). Trimming stripped 3 bases from V and 2 bases from J, with 12 bases between. The CDR3 has 15 amino acids. Germline V gives CDR1 LNHNV, CDR2 YYDKDF (reference sequence). The CDR3 sequence: CATSSRQLDTDTQYF. The CDR3 nucleotides are TGTGCCACCAGCAGCCGACAGCTAGACACAGATACGCAGTATTTT.

This chain joins TRBV19 and TRBJ1-6; perhaps TRBD1 as D (6 bases). Germline loops: CDR1 LNHDA, CDR2 SQIVND (reference sequence). Trimming left V 2 bases short and J 11 bases short, with 10 bases between. There are 13 residues in the CDR3. CDR3 coding DNA: TGTGCCAGTAGTATAAACAGGGAGACACCCCTCCACTTT. This encodes CASSINRETPLHF.

The rearrangement uses TRBV3-1 (or the pseudogene TRBV3-2) and TRBJ2-7; D may be TRBD2 (6 bases). Per the germline V gene, CDR1 is LGHDT and CDR2 is YNNKEL (reference sequence). The CDR3 length is 12 residues. With 0 bases removed from V and 10 bases from J, the gap between germline ends came to 10 bases. The CDR3 loop is CASSQDAGLQYF. The CDR3 region has the DNA TGTGCCAGCAGCCAAGATGCGGGACTCCAGTACTTC.

The chain combines TRBV11-2 with TRBJ2-7; TRBD2 matches 12 bases. The CDR3 is 14 amino acids. The junction had 9 bases not matched to a gene; V was cut back by 3 bases and J by 12 bases. The germline CDR1 and CDR2 sequences are SGHAT and FQNNGV. CDR3 residues: CASSFGTSGQTGYF. In DNA, the CDR3 is TGTGCCAGCAGCTTCGGGACTAGCGGGCAGACCGGGTACTTC.

A few counts support this clone. The genes are TRBV10-1 and TRBJ1-5; D gene ambiguous. The CDR3 is made up of 15 amino acids. CDR1 is WNHNN and CDR2 is SYGVQD in the germline V gene (reference sequence). The V end was cut by 7 bases, the J end by 1 base, with 14 bases between. CDR3 in amino acids: CASNERMWSNQPQHF. CDR3 nucleotide sequence: TGCGCCAGCAACGAGAGAATGTGGAGCAATCAGCCCCAGCATTTT.

This chain joins TRBV6-1 and TRBJ2-1; 8 bases are shared with TRBD2. The J segment lost 5 bases and the V segment lost 2 bases, leaving 2 bases of the junction unmatched. CDR3 length equals 14 residues. Germline V gives CDR1 MNHNS, CDR2 SASEGT. The CDR3 nucleotides read TGTGCCAGCAGTGAATCAGCGGGGGACAATGAGCAGTTCTTC. It codes for CASSESAGDNEQFF.